The 24 T cell receptor beta chains given below trace back to one sample, sequenced in a study of identical twins. TCRdb independently ran MiXCR on the 5' RACE reads; one entry per CDR3 protein. This repertoire shows about 470,000 distinct CDR3 sequences, approximately 25% found once; its top ten account for about 2.7%. This sample also belongs to another study, concerning T cells expressing NK-cell markers.

Sequencing was performed on CD4+ T cells sorted from blood. These receptors all come from a woman aged 18-35 years in good health.

This clonotype was counted between two and nine times. V gene TRBV11-2 combines with J gene TRBJ2-1, with D tentatively TRBD2 (5 bases). V was shortened by 1 base and J by 3 bases, with 13 bases between the two germline ends. This CDR3 contains 16 residues. Per the germline V gene, CDR1 is SGHAT and CDR2 is FQNNGV. CDR3 bases: TGTGCCAGCAGCTTAGCCCATTTCGAGGGCTACAATGAGCAGTTCTTC. Translation: CASSLAHFEGYNEQFF.

This clonotype appeared a few times. The V gene is TRBV3-1, the J gene TRBJ2-7; D uncertain. Germline CDR1 LGHDT, CDR2 YNNKEL (reference sequence). V lost 2 bases and J 0 bases, leaving 11 bases between the germline ends. This CDR3 spans 15 amino acids. CDR3 sequence (DNA): TGTGCCAGCAGCCAACAATGGACGGCCTCCTACGAGCAGTACTTC. Translating gives CASSQQWTASYEQYF.

This clonotype was counted only a few times. This rearrangement joins TRBV6-6 to TRBJ2-4; D is ambiguous. Per germline, CDR1 MNHNY and CDR2 SVGAGI (reference sequence). Trimming removed 8 bases from V and 3 bases from J, with 11 bases in between. This CDR3 is 13 amino acids long. The CDR3 spells CASCESDKNIQYF. CDR3 coding DNA: TGTGCCAGCTGCGAGAGCGACAAAAACATTCAGTACTTC.

There are a few counts of this clonotype. The chain links TRBV6-5 to TRBJ2-7, with D perhaps matching TRBD1 (6 bases). Germline V gene data show CDR1 as MNHEY and CDR2 as SVGAGI. V was clipped by 0 bases and J by 6 bases, with 9 bases between them. The CDR3 runs 13 residues. In nucleotides, the CDR3 is TGTGCCAGCAGTTACTCTACAGGGACCGAGCAGTACTTC. Protein product: CASSYSTGTEQYF.

The chain is built from TRBV6-4 and TRBJ2-5, with a tentative D call TRBD1 (5 bases). This CDR3 has 13 residues. CDR1 MRHNA and CDR2 SNTAGT come from the germline V gene. Deletions cut 5 bases from V and 1 base from J, with 8 bases between. CDR3 sequence: CASSRQLQETQYF. For the CDR3, the DNA is TGTGCCAGCAGTAGACAGCTCCAAGAGACCCAGTACTTC.

This rearrangement joins TRBV11-2 to TRBJ1-6; a possible D gene is TRBD1 (6 bases). The CDR3 consists of 15 residues. Germline V lookup: CDR1 SGHAT, CDR2 FQNNGV. The V and J ends lost 5 bases and 4 bases respectively, with 12 bases between them. The CDR3 region has the DNA TGTGCCAGCAGCCAGATAGGGGGGTATAATTCACCCCTCCACTTT. Its translation is CASSQIGGYNSPLHF.

V gene TRBV5-6 combines with J gene TRBJ2-7; D gene uncertain. V was shortened by 4 bases and J by 5 bases, with 10 bases between the two germline ends. The germline V gene has CDR1 SGHDT and CDR2 YYEEEE. CDR3 length: 12 residues. The CDR3 is CASSVETNEQYF. CDR3 DNA sequence: TGTGCCAGCAGCGTAGAGACCAACGAGCAGTACTTC. Full variable domain (remainder filled in from reference TRBV5-6 and TRBJ2-7): DAGVTQSPTHLIKTRGQQVTLRCSPKSGHDTVSWYQQALGQGPQFIFQYYEEEERQRGNFPDRFSGHQFPNYSSELNVNALLLGDSALYLCASSVETNEQYFGPGTRLTVT.

This clonotype was picked up a small number of times. The germline gene is not matched at one end of the junction; a read error may be the cause. The V call is TRBV20-1, the J call TRBJ1-5, with 8 bases lining up with TRBD1. This CDR3 region has 13 residues. In germline, CDR1 is DFQATT, CDR2 SNEGSKA (reference sequence). CDR3: CAVQGGGNQPQHF. The CDR3, as DNA: TGTGCGGTACAGGGGGGAGGCAATCAGCCCCAGCATTTT.

This clonotype was detected a few times. The chain has TRBV7-2 and TRBJ2-1; 7 bases map to TRBD1. Germline CDR1 reads SGHTA; CDR2 reads FQGNSA. Trimming cost V 3 bases and J 8 bases; bases outside gene matches: 4. This CDR3 is 13 amino acids long. The CDR3 spells CASSFDRDHEQFF. CDR3 sequence (DNA): TGTGCCAGCAGCTTCGACAGGGACCATGAGCAGTTCTTC.

The gene calls are TRBV6-2 or TRBV6-3 and TRBJ1-1, with a tentative D call TRBD1 (6 bases). Trimming pared 5 bases from V and 1 base from J, leaving 11 bases between. This CDR3 has 14 residues. CDR1 and CDR2 from the germline V gene are MNHEY and SVGEGT. CDR3 region: CASSIMTGNTEAFF. CDR3 coding DNA: TGTGCCAGCAGTATAATGACAGGGAACACTGAAGCTTTCTTT.

This chain connects TRBV11-2 to TRBJ2-3; 8 nucleotides align to TRBD2. The junction had 5 bases not matched to a gene; V was cut back by 0 bases and J by 12 bases. Germline CDR1 and CDR2: SGHAT and FQNNGV. This CDR3 spans 13 amino acids. CDR3 coding DNA: TGTGCCAGCAGCTTAGAGGTCGGGGGGGCTCAGTATTTT. It translates to CASSLEVGGAQYF.

This clonotype was recorded a few times. V and J are TRBV21-1 and TRBJ2-7; TRBD1 is taken as the D call from the table, unchecked against the DNA. TRBV21-1 is a pseudogene segment. The CDR3 sequence is 14 residues long. The CDR3 DNA sequence: TGTGCCAGCATCGCGACAGGGGCCTCCTACGAGCAGTACTTC. Protein sequence: CASIATGASYEQYF.

The J gene is TRBJ2-1, the V gene TRBV15, with a weak D call TRBD1 (5 bases). The CDR3 contains 15 residues. The V and J ends lost 3 bases and 0 bases respectively, with 9 bases between them. From germline, CDR1 is LNHNV and CDR2 YYDKDF (reference sequence). The DNA for the CDR3 is TGTGCCACCAGCAGGGACGACAGCTCCTACAATGAGCAGTTCTTC. Protein product: CATSRDDSSYNEQFF.

V usage is TRBV5-1 and J usage is TRBJ2-7, with D tentatively TRBD1 (6 bases). This CDR3 region has 13 residues. The germline CDR1 and CDR2 sequences are SGHRS and YFSETQ. Trimming cost V 4 bases and J 8 bases, with 16 bases left between them. This chain's CDR3 is CASSLEGTPQQYF. The CDR3 DNA reads TGCGCCAGCAGCCTGGAAGGGACACCCCAGCAGTACTTC.

This clonotype came up a few times. This chain joins TRBV5-1 and TRBJ2-2; D remains ambiguous. Germline loops: CDR1 SGHRS, CDR2 YFSETQ. Trimming pared 0 bases from V and 1 base from J, leaving 13 bases between. This CDR3 is 17 amino acids long. The CDR3 loop reads CASSLEVMGLNTGELFF. CDR3 nucleotides: TGCGCCAGCAGCTTGGAAGTCATGGGATTGAACACCGGGGAGCTGTTTTTT.

This clonotype was seen a handful of times. J is TRBJ2-3 and V is TRBV6-1; TRBD1 matches 7 bases. The CDR3 spans 16 residues. Germline V lookup: CDR1 MNHNS, CDR2 SASEGT. V trimming: 8 bases; J trimming: 5 bases; junction bases outside the gene matches: 16. CDR3 sequence: CASSDGQVLGGDTQYF. In DNA, the CDR3 is TGTGCCAGCTCCGACGGACAGGTTTTAGGGGGAGATACGCAGTATTTT.

J is TRBJ2-6 and V is TRBV2; tentatively, D is TRBD1 (6 bases). Germline CDR1 and CDR2: SNHLY and FYNNEI. V gave up 9 bases and J gave up 1 base, with 10 bases separating them. This CDR3 contains 14 residues. The CDR3 DNA reads as TGTGCCAGGGGGACACCTTCTGGGGCCAACGTCCTGACTTTC. This codes for CARGTPSGANVLTF.

This chain links TRBV27 with TRBJ2-2, with TRBD1 matching over 7 bases. The CDR3 length is 14 residues. The germline V gene encodes CDR1 MNHEY and CDR2 SMNVEV (reference sequence). V lost 10 bases to trimming and J lost 1 base; unmatched junction nucleotides: 6. For the CDR3, the DNA is TGTGCCACCAAACGACAGGGGAACACCGGGGAGCTGTTTTTT. Translated, it gives CATKRQGNTGELFF.

This rearrangement joins TRBV6-1 to TRBJ1-2; tentative D call: TRBD1 (6 bases). The CDR3 spans 16 residues. The V end was cut by 8 bases, the J end by 1 base, with 20 bases between. Germline CDR1 MNHNS, CDR2 SASEGT. The CDR3 nucleotides read TGTGCCAGCCACATCACAGGGTTCGGAGATAACTATGGCTACACCTTC. Translation gives CASHITGFGDNYGYTF.

This clonotype showed up just a few times. This rearrangement joins TRBV5-1 to TRBJ1-1; D not resolved. CDR1 is SGHRS, CDR2 YFSETQ, per germline. CDR3 length: 11 residues. The V end lost 2 bases, the J end lost 10 bases, and 9 bases lay between the germline ends. The CDR3 sequence: CASSFRHVAFF. DNA for the CDR3: TGCGCCAGCAGCTTCCGCCACGTAGCTTTCTTT.

V and J are TRBV19 and TRBJ2-1; D not resolved. The germline V and J ends were trimmed by 2 bases and 10 bases, with 6 bases remaining between them. Per germline, CDR1 LNHDA and CDR2 SQIVND (reference sequence). This CDR3 has 11 residues. CDR3 sequence (DNA): TGTGCCAGTAGTATAAGAGGAGAGCAGTTCTTC. Translation gives CASSIRGEQFF.

This clonotype was counted between two and nine times. J is TRBJ2-7 and V is TRBV12-3 or TRBV12-4, with TRBD2 identical over 14 bases. This CDR3 has 14 amino acids. With V trimmed by 4 bases and J by 4 bases, 0 bases remained unmatched. The CDR3 reads CASSWTSGRYEQYF. The CDR3 nucleotides are TGTGCCAGCAGTTGGACTAGCGGGAGGTACGAGCAGTACTTC.

J is TRBJ2-7 and V is TRBV7-2; no definite D call. Trimming took 5 bases from V and 2 from J, leaving 13 bases between them. Germline values: CDR1 SGHTA, CDR2 FQGNSA. The CDR3 is 14 amino acids. CDR3: CASSARSGTYEQYF. The DNA for the CDR3 is TGTGCCAGCAGCGCCCGCTCGGGCACCTACGAGCAGTACTTC.

This chain links TRBV20-1 with TRBJ2-7, with TRBD2 identical over 9 bases. CDR3 length equals 14 residues. In germline, CDR1 is DFQATT, CDR2 SNEGSKA (reference sequence). V trimming: 4 bases; J trimming: 4 bases; junction bases outside the gene matches: 8. The CDR3 nucleotides are TGCAGTGCTACCCTTAGCGGGAGCGGATACGAGCAGTACTTC. Its translation: CSATLSGSGYEQYF.